Shown below are 32 T cell receptor beta chains from a single sample sequenced in a study of T cell responses to AZD1222 COVID-19 vaccine (dated by TCRdb to the early 2020s). Library generation was performed with the immunoSEQ multiplex PCR assay. Here the immuneACCESS table is served through TCRdb, limited to in-frame sequences with V and J called. Missing clones are a known gap in these copies; in checked studies unresolved V genes cover under half, and the rest lacks a known reason. The sample has approximately 110,000 clones on record, 87% of them singletons. The ten largest make up about 2.5% of the sample. Taken with the paper, the label for time point translates to: about 28 days (+/-7) after the second vaccine dose. The material sequenced was peripheral blood, taken 28 days after the second AZD1222 dose. The receptors originated from an adult who received the AZD1222 COVID-19 vaccine.

This chain connects TRBV6-4 to TRBJ2-7, with 10 bases that match TRBD1. The germline gives CDR1 MRHNA, CDR2 SNTAGT. CDR3 length: 18 residues. Losses at the gene ends were 0 bases for V and 2 bases for J; bases not matched to a gene: 10. CDR3 sequence: CASSDSYLWDRGTYEQYF. The DNA of the CDR3 is TGTGCCAGCAGTGACTCGTATCTCTGGGACAGGGGAACCTACGAGCAGTACTTC.

The chain employs TRBV7-3 and TRBJ2-1; a weak D match, TRBD2 (5 bases). The V and J ends lost 5 bases and 4 bases respectively, with 18 bases between them. Germline CDR1 SGHTA, CDR2 FQGTGA. The CDR3 contains 16 residues. This chain's CDR3 is CASSRNPPGTYNEQFF. Here the CDR3 DNA reads TGTGCCAGCAGCCGGAACCCTCCGGGAACTTACAATGAGCAGTTCTTC.

This rearrangement joins TRBV28 to TRBJ1-4; D may be TRBD1 (5 bases). This CDR3 is 15 amino acids long. The V and J ends lost 8 bases and 7 bases respectively, with 20 bases between them. CDR1 MDHEN and CDR2 SYDVKM come from the germline V gene. The CDR3 DNA reads as TGTGCCAGCGGGTTCACGGGGGGAGACACTGAAAAACTGTTTTTT. This gives the protein CASGFTGGDTEKLFF.

A few counts support this clone. The V call is TRBV5-5, the J call TRBJ1-1, with D hard to call. This CDR3 contains 12 residues. Germline CDR1 SGHKS, CDR2 YYEKEE (reference sequence). The ends were cut back, 2 bases at V and 3 bases at J, with 5 bases in the middle. CDR3 protein: CASSFEDTEAFF. Written as DNA, the CDR3 is TGTGCCAGCAGCTTTGAGGACACTGAAGCTTTCTTT.

V usage is TRBV18 and J usage is TRBJ1-1; D not certain. The CDR3 spans 14 residues. Trimming pared 2 bases from V and 8 bases from J, leaving 15 bases between. Germline CDR1 KGHSH, CDR2 LQKENI. The CDR3 nucleotides are TGTGCCAGCTCACCAGGTCGCGCCCGCCGGGAAGCTTTCTTT. As protein: CASSPGRARREAFF. The variable domain in full, with the rest retrieved from reference TRBV18 and TRBJ1-1, is NAGVMQNPRHLVRRRGQEARLRCSPMKGHSHVYWYRQLPEEGLKFMVYLQKENIIDESGMPKERFSAEFPKEGPSILRIQQVVRGDSAAYFCASSPGRARREAFFGQGTRLTVV.

This clone showed up just a few times. The chain has TRBV5-1 and TRBJ2-7; 11 bases are shared with TRBD2. The CDR3 is made up of 16 amino acids. V shed 5 bases and J 1 base; nucleotides not matched to a gene: 8. In germline, CDR1 is SGHRS, CDR2 YFSETQ. For the CDR3, the DNA is TGCGCCAGCAGTACCGGACTAGCGGGCCGGTCCTACGAGCAGTACTTC. It specifies CASSTGLAGRSYEQYF. Using reference TRBV5-1 and TRBJ2-7 for the parts outside the CDR3, the full variable domain is KAGVTQTPRYLIKTRGQQVTLSCSPISGHRSVSWYQQTPGQGLQFLFEYFSETQRNKGNFPGRFSGRQFSNSRSEMNVSTLELGDSALYLCASSTGLAGRSYEQYFGPGTRLTVT.

The genes are TRBV4-3 and TRBJ1-1, with a weak D call TRBD1 (6 bases). This CDR3 is built from 15 residues. Germline V lookup: CDR1 LGHNA, CDR2 YSLEER. V was clipped by 0 bases and J by 0 bases, with 8 bases between them. The CDR3 bases are TGCGCCAGCAGCCAAGAGCAGGGGCTGAACACTGAAGCTTTCTTT. This sequence encodes CASSQEQGLNTEAFF.

The chain's CDR3 is CASSTGQGAVLGTQYF. CDR3 bases: TGTGCCAGCAGCACAGGACAGGGGGCGGTTTTAGGGACCCAGTACTTC. The chain uses TRBV11-2 and TRBJ2-5, with 11 positions matching TRBD1. CDR3 size: 16 residues. Germline V gene lookup returns CDR1 SGHAT and CDR2 FQNNGV. Trimming at V came to 5 bases and at J to 7 bases, leaving 12 bases not matched to a gene.

This clone has only one observation. The genes are TRBV10-3 and TRBJ1-5; no clear D gene. CDR1 is ENHRY and CDR2 is SYGVKD in the germline V gene. The V gene lost 8 bases and the J gene lost 0 bases, with 8 bases spanning the gap. The CDR3 covers 13 residues. This CDR3 reads CAIGEYSNQPQHF. CDR3 DNA sequence: TGTGCCATCGGAGAATATAGCAATCAGCCCCAGCATTTT.

V gene TRBV7-6 combines with J gene TRBJ1-1, with D tentatively TRBD1 (6 bases). The CDR3 extends over 13 amino acids. From germline, CDR1 is SGHVS and CDR2 FNYEAQ. Trimming took off 5 bases at V and 1 base at J, with 8 bases between the two ends. The CDR3, as DNA: TGTGCCAGCAGCCAACAGGGGAACACTGAAGCTTTCTTT. Its protein product is CASSQQGNTEAFF.

The genes are TRBV18 and TRBJ2-7; 8 nucleotides agree with TRBD2. This CDR3 contains 16 residues. The junction had 13 bases not matched to a gene; V was cut back by 3 bases and J by 6 bases. Germline V lookup: CDR1 KGHSH, CDR2 LQKENI. The CDR3 region is CASSPVQAGAGLEQYF. CDR3 in DNA: TGTGCCAGCTCACCCGTACAAGCGGGAGCGGGCCTCGAGCAGTACTTC.

V and J are TRBV24-1 and TRBJ2-1; TRBD2 matches at 15 bases. Germline V gene data show CDR1 as KGHDR and CDR2 as SFDVKD. With V trimmed by 2 bases and J by 7 bases, 2 bases remained unmatched. CDR3 size: 16 residues. CDR3 amino acids: CATSDSGTSGRNEQFF. The DNA of the CDR3 is TGTGCCACCAGTGATTCGGGGACTAGCGGGAGGAATGAGCAGTTCTTC.

The table lists this clone with a few counts. The V and J genes are TRBV5-1 and TRBJ1-3; D uncertain. Germline V gene lookup returns CDR1 SGHRS and CDR2 YFSETQ. Trimming stripped 0 bases from V and 4 bases from J, with 5 bases between. The CDR3 loop spans 13 amino acids. CDR3 DNA sequence: TGCGCCAGCAGCTTGGGGGGAGGAAACACCATATATTTT. It is translated as CASSLGGGNTIYF.

The table lists this clone with a few counts. The chain uses TRBV5-6 and TRBJ2-3, with TRBD2 matching over 9 bases. Per germline, CDR1 SGHDT and CDR2 YYEEEE. The ends lost 0 bases at V and 6 bases at J; junction bases unmatched: 11. There are 17 residues in the CDR3. CDR3 nucleotides: TGTGCCAGCAGCTTGGGGGTAGCGGGAGTTTCTTTGGATACGCAGTATTTT. It specifies CASSLGVAGVSLDTQYF.

The chain employs TRBV7-2 and TRBJ2-3; D is undetermined. The CDR3 spans 14 residues. V lost 4 bases, J lost 1 base, and 9 bases lay in between. The germline V gene has CDR1 SGHTA and CDR2 FQGNSA. The CDR3, as DNA: TGTGCCAGCAGCTCGACGACTCGCACAGATACGCAGTATTTT. Its translation is CASSSTTRTDTQYF.

The chain carries TRBV2 and TRBJ1-2, with 9 nucleotides matching TRBD1. Unmatched junction bases numbered 3, after V lost 1 base and J lost 6 bases. Germline-derived CDR1 and CDR2 are SNHLY and FYNNEI. The CDR3 consists of 14 residues. CDR3 loop: CASSEGGQGNGYTF. The CDR3 DNA follows: TGTGCCAGCAGTGAAGGCGGACAGGGGAATGGCTACACCTTC.

This chain joins TRBV24-1 and TRBJ1-2, with D possibly TRBD1 on 5 matching bases. The length of the CDR3 is 14 residues. The V and J ends lost 0 bases and 7 bases respectively, with 11 bases between them. CDR1 KGHDR and CDR2 SFDVKD come from the germline V gene. The CDR3 sequence is CATSDLGRDSGYTF. The CDR3 DNA follows: TGTGCCACCAGTGATTTGGGCAGGGACTCTGGCTACACCTTC.

The J gene is TRBJ1-2, the V gene TRBV4-1; 8 nucleotides match TRBD1. This CDR3 has 15 residues. V shed 4 bases, J shed 7 bases, and the junction held 11 bases outside the gene matches. The germline V gene has CDR1 MGHRA and CDR2 YSYEKL. This chain's CDR3 is CASSLPDREVGGYTF. The DNA for the CDR3 is TGCGCCAGCAGCCTACCGGACAGGGAGGTAGGTGGCTACACCTTC.

The J gene is TRBJ2-1, the V gene TRBV19; 9 bases are a match to TRBD1. V was pared by 6 bases and J by 3 bases, with 0 bases of the junction left unmatched. The CDR3 extends over 13 amino acids. CDR1 and CDR2 (germline): LNHDA, SQIVND (reference sequence). CDR3: CASRGQGYNEQFF. CDR3 nucleotides: TGTGCCAGTAGGGGACAGGGCTACAATGAGCAGTTCTTC.

This clone was counted between two and nine times. V usage is TRBV5-6 and J usage is TRBJ2-7; weak D call: TRBD2 (6 bases). Germline V gives CDR1 SGHDT, CDR2 YYEEEE. CDR3 length: 12 residues. Trimming cost V 6 bases and J 9 bases, with 16 bases left between them. CDR3 nucleotides: TGTGCCAGCAAATTGGGGGGAATGGTGCAGTACTTC. Protein sequence: CASKLGGMVQYF.

This clone appeared once. The V and J genes are TRBV29-1 and TRBJ1-5, with unresolved D. The CDR3 sequence is 13 residues long. V was trimmed by 4 bases and J by 3 bases, leaving 10 bases between them. The germline CDR1 and CDR2 sequences are SQVTM and ANQGSEA. In nucleotides, the CDR3 is TGCAGCGTTGCGGGCAGCTACAATCAGCCCCAGCATTTT. Its protein product is CSVAGSYNQPQHF.

This clone has only a few counts. This chain joins TRBV9 and TRBJ2-2; D call uncertain. The V and J ends lost 2 bases and 3 bases respectively, with 5 bases between them. Looked up from germline, CDR1 is SGDLS and CDR2 is YYNGEE. The CDR3 sequence is 13 residues long. CDR3 protein: CASSVEDTGELFF. The CDR3 region has the DNA TGTGCCAGCAGCGTCGAGGACACCGGGGAGCTGTTTTTT.

This rearrangement joins TRBV6-5 to TRBJ2-2, with 7 bases that match TRBD1. The ends lost 7 bases at V and 0 bases at J; junction bases unmatched: 5. The CDR3 extends over 15 amino acids. Germline V gene sequence: CDR1 MNHEY, CDR2 SVGAGI. This CDR3 is CASTRGQANTGELFF. CDR3 sequence (DNA): TGTGCCAGCACCCGTGGACAGGCGAACACCGGGGAGCTGTTTTTT.

The chain links TRBV30 to TRBJ1-1; TRBD1 matches 7 bases. The germline gives CDR1 GTSNPN, CDR2 SVGIG (reference sequence). This CDR3 region has 13 residues. Trimming removed 4 bases from V and 2 bases from J; junction bases left unmatched: 4. The CDR3 region has the DNA TGTGCCTGGAAGAGGGACAGTAACACTGAAGCTTTCTTT. Its translation: CAWKRDSNTEAFF.

V gene TRBV27 combines with J gene TRBJ2-7, with D unresolved. The CDR3 runs 12 residues. In germline, CDR1 is MNHEY, CDR2 SMNVEV (reference sequence). Between the trimmed V and J ends, which lost 8 bases and 4 bases, there was a span of 12 bases. CDR3 protein: CASGNYQYEQYF. The CDR3 DNA reads as TGTGCCAGCGGCAATTATCAATACGAGCAGTACTTC.

J is TRBJ2-1 and V is TRBV7-3; TRBD2 matches 11 bases. V gave up 5 bases and J gave up 1 base; unmatched junction bases: 1. Germline-derived CDR1 and CDR2 are SGHTA and FQGTGA. The CDR3 sequence is 15 residues long. This CDR3 is CASSIAGGSYNEQFF. CDR3 DNA sequence: TGTGCCAGCAGCATAGCGGGAGGGTCCTACAATGAGCAGTTCTTC.

The rearrangement uses TRBV5-4 and TRBJ1-3; a weak D match, TRBD1 (6 bases). There are 14 residues in the CDR3. The germline V and J ends were trimmed by 7 bases and 1 base, with 12 bases remaining between them. The germline CDR1 and CDR2 sequences are SGHNT and YYREEE (reference sequence). The CDR3 DNA is TGTGCCAGCGGGGTCCAGGGGTCTGGAAACACCATATATTTT. This sequence encodes CASGVQGSGNTIYF.

The rearrangement uses TRBV7-2 and TRBJ2-5; TRBD2 matches at 12 bases. V shed 4 bases and J 6 bases; nucleotides not matched to a gene: 3. The CDR3 runs 14 residues. Looked up from germline, CDR1 is SGHTA and CDR2 is FQGNSA. In DNA form, the CDR3 reads TGTGCCAGCAGCTACGGACTAGCGGGACAGACCCAGTACTTC. This sequence encodes CASSYGLAGQTQYF.

V gene TRBV20-1 combines with J gene TRBJ1-5; 9 nucleotides line up with TRBD1. The germline V gene encodes CDR1 DFQATT and CDR2 SNEGSKA (reference sequence). This CDR3 is 16 amino acids long. V gave up 3 bases and J gave up 2 bases; unmatched junction bases: 8. For the CDR3, the DNA is TGCAGTGCTAGTACAGGGGGCGACGGGGGCAATCAGCCCCAGCATTTT. Residues: CSASTGGDGGNQPQHF.

This rearrangement joins TRBV16 to TRBJ1-4; D gene uncertain. The CDR3 covers 15 residues. Germline CDR1 KGHSY, CDR2 FQNENV. V was shortened by 0 bases and J by 2 bases, with 7 bases between the two germline ends. CDR3 nucleotides: TGTGCCAGCAGCCAATCGACGGGGACTAATGAAAAACTGTTTTTT. Residues: CASSQSTGTNEKLFF.

The chain uses TRBV30 and TRBJ2-1, with 11 bases aligning to TRBD2. Looked up from germline, CDR1 is GTSNPN and CDR2 is SVGIG (reference sequence). V lost 5 bases to trimming and J lost 7 bases; unmatched junction nucleotides: 4. The CDR3 has 13 amino acids. The CDR3 DNA reads as TGTGCCTGGTCCCGGACTAGCGGGAATGAGCAGTTCTTC. It specifies CAWSRTSGNEQFF.

The chain recombines TRBV3-1 (or the pseudogene TRBV3-2) with TRBJ1-2, with D uncertain. V lost 0 bases, J lost 4 bases, and 12 bases lay in between. CDR1 and CDR2 from the germline V gene are LGHDT and YNNKEL (reference sequence). This CDR3 region has 15 residues. The CDR3 here is CASSQDLGQLYGYTF. As DNA, the CDR3 is TGTGCCAGCAGCCAAGATTTGGGTCAGCTCTATGGCTACACCTTC.